Below are 15 T cell receptor beta chains sequenced from a single sample in a study of CD8 T cells in ankylosing spondylitis. Study results and caveats: What appeared characteristic of ankylosing spondylitis blood was a TCR beta motif of several highly homologous variants.

Which antigens these TCRs recognize remains unknown. A single record per CDR3 protein comes from TCRdb applying MiXCR to the 5' RACE reads. The sample holds more than 600,000 distinct CDR3 sequences; around a fifth are singletons and the top ten take roughly a fifth. Sequencing was performed on blood, either unsorted or a sorted T cell fraction (not recorded which). These receptors originate from a male donor with ankylosing spondylitis.

This clonotype was detected only a few times. This chain joins TRBV12-3 or TRBV12-4 and TRBJ2-2; D might be TRBD2 (5 bases). This CDR3 comprises 13 residues. V lost 7 bases and J lost 5, with 11 bases in between. The CDR3 is CASKMSGTGELFF. Written as DNA, the CDR3 is TGTGCCAGCAAAATGAGCGGAACCGGGGAGCTGTTTTTT.

The CDR3 is CAISESTFLSVGYTF. The CDR3 coding sequence is TGTGCCATCAGTGAGTCGACTTTCCTCTCGGTTGGCTACACCTTC. This chain links TRBV10-3 with TRBJ1-2; D gene ambiguous. With 0 bases removed from V and 7 bases from J, the gap between germline ends came to 15 bases. This CDR3 is built from 15 residues. Per germline, CDR1 ENHRY and CDR2 SYGVKD.

This clonotype was seen a handful of times. The chain links TRBV12-3 or TRBV12-4 to TRBJ1-1, with 7 bases identical to TRBD1. The CDR3 spans 13 residues. V was clipped by 3 bases and J by 10 bases; unmatched bases: 8. The CDR3 coding sequence is TGTGCCAGCAGTTTTGTAGGGGGCTCCGTAGCTTTCTTT. The encoded protein is CASSFVGGSVAFF.

The V and J genes are TRBV10-2 and TRBJ1-4; possibly TRBD1 for D (5 bases). Germline assignment: CDR1 WSHSY and CDR2 SAAADI. The CDR3 spans 14 residues. Trimming took 6 bases from V and 8 from J, leaving 16 bases between them. CDR3 coding DNA: TGCGCCAGCAGCGCAGGGAGCGTCCCAGAAAAACTGTTTTTT. Its translation: CASSAGSVPEKLFF.

The V call is TRBV2, the J call TRBJ1-1; no clear D. Per germline, CDR1 SNHLY and CDR2 FYNNEI. The CDR3 has 17 amino acids. The ends were cut back, 2 bases at V and 1 base at J, with 17 bases in the middle. The CDR3 protein is CASSEYGVLGQNTEAFF. CDR3 nucleotide sequence: TGTGCCAGCAGTGAATATGGGGTTTTAGGGCAGAACACTGAAGCTTTCTTT.

In its sample, this clonotype was seen a few times. This chain links TRBV11-2 with TRBJ2-7; 9 bases are a match to TRBD2. The CDR3 is 15 amino acids. Germline CDR1 reads SGHAT; CDR2 reads FQNNGV. Trimming took 5 bases from V and 3 from J; bases not matched to a gene: 8. The CDR3 reads CASSKGREGSYEQYF. CDR3 nucleotide sequence: TGTGCCAGCAGCAAGGGGCGGGAGGGGAGCTACGAGCAGTACTTC.

This clonotype was seen a few times. V usage is TRBV5-1 and J usage is TRBJ2-1; D is ambiguous. This CDR3 is 13 amino acids long. The germline CDR1 and CDR2 sequences are SGHRS and YFSETQ. V lost 0 bases and J 8 bases, leaving 9 bases between the germline ends. CDR3 bases: TGCGCCAGCAGCTTGGGGCCAATCGATGAGCAGTTCTTC. Translated: CASSLGPIDEQFF.

This chain uses TRBV5-6 with TRBJ2-2, with TRBD1 matching 7 bases. This CDR3 contains 15 residues. Unmatched junction bases numbered 3, after V lost 2 bases and J lost 2 bases. Germline loops: CDR1 SGHDT, CDR2 YYEEEE. The CDR3 DNA sequence: TGTGCCAGCAGCTTACAGGGGCCAAACACCGGGGAGCTGTTTTTT. Translation gives CASSLQGPNTGELFF.

This clonotype turned up a few times. CDR3 protein: CAISEVSSGGTQYF. CDR3 DNA sequence: TGTGCCATCAGTGAGGTTTCTAGCGGGGGGACCCAGTACTTC. The rearrangement joins TRBV10-3 to TRBJ2-5; 10 nucleotides align to TRBD2. There are 14 residues in the CDR3. V lost 2 bases, J lost 7 bases, and 4 bases stayed unmatched. CDR1 is ENHRY, CDR2 SYGVKD, per germline.

This clonotype came up once. The CDR3 loop is CASSRTGISGANVLTF. DNA for the CDR3: TGTGCCAGCAGTAGGACAGGAATCTCTGGGGCCAACGTCCTGACTTTC. The rearrangement joins TRBV2 to TRBJ2-6; 7 bases map to TRBD1. V lost 5 bases and J lost 0; bases outside the gene matches: 4. CDR1 and CDR2 (germline): SNHLY, FYNNEI. The CDR3 totals 16 residues. The entire variable domain, with the rest obtained from reference TRBV2 and TRBJ2-6, is as follows: EPEVTQTPSHQVTQMGQEVILRCVPISNHLYFYWYRQILGQKVEFLVSFYNNEISEKSEIFDDQFSVERPDGSNFTLKIRSTKLEDSAMYFCASSRTGISGANVLTFGAGSRLTVL.

This clonotype was observed once. The J gene is TRBJ2-7, the V gene TRBV28, with TRBD2 as a possible D gene (5 bases). Germline-derived CDR1 and CDR2 are MDHEN and SYDVKM. This CDR3 is 14 amino acids long. Trimming left V 3 bases short and J 0 bases short, with 9 bases between. DNA for the CDR3: TGTGCCAGCAGTTTTGCGGGCTTCTCCTACGAGCAGTACTTC. Translating it yields CASSFAGFSYEQYF.

The chain is built from TRBV6-2 or TRBV6-3 and TRBJ2-1; TRBD2 aligns across 14 bases. The CDR3 is 19 amino acids. Germline V gene lookup returns CDR1 MNHEY and CDR2 SVGEGT. V lost 0 bases to trimming and J lost 1 base; unmatched junction nucleotides: 5. The CDR3 here is CASSYSGTSGSQSYNEQFF. The CDR3, as DNA: TGTGCCAGCAGTTACTCAGGGACTAGCGGGAGTCAGTCCTACAATGAGCAGTTCTTC.

This clonotype came up a few times. The chain is built from TRBV27 and TRBJ2-1; D gene uncertain. Looked up from germline, CDR1 is MNHEY and CDR2 is SMNVEV (reference sequence). This CDR3 is 13 amino acids long. Trimming took off 3 bases at V and 5 bases at J, with 8 bases between the two ends. CDR3 nucleotides: TGTGCCAGCAGTTTCCCCACAGACAATGAGCAGTTCTTC. It specifies CASSFPTDNEQFF.

V gene TRBV29-1 combines with J gene TRBJ1-1; TRBD1 might be the D (5 bases). Germline V lookup: CDR1 SQVTM, CDR2 ANQGSEA. Trimming cost V 0 bases and J 6 bases, with 8 bases left between them. This CDR3 spans 12 amino acids. The CDR3 coding sequence is TGCAGCGTTGAAGATCGACAGCCTGAAGCTTTCTTT. Translated, it gives CSVEDRQPEAFF. Based on the CDR3 plus reference TRBV29-1 and TRBJ1-1, the full variable domain is SAVISQKPSRDICQRGTSLTIQCQVDSQVTMMFWYRQQPGQSLTLIATANQGSEATYESGFVIDKFPISRPNLTFSTLTVSNMSPEDSSIYLCSVEDRQPEAFFGQGTRLTVV.

This clonotype appeared a few times. J is TRBJ2-1 and V is TRBV4-1; possible D gene TRBD2, 6 bases. CDR3 length: 16 amino acids. V shed 4 bases and J shed 3 bases, with 16 bases lying between them. Germline CDR1 MGHRA, CDR2 YSYEKL. DNA of the CDR3: TGCGCCAGCAGCCGAGAGCGCGGGGACGGCTACAATGAGCAGTTCTTC. It translates to CASSRERGDGYNEQFF.